Shown below are 27 T cell receptor beta chains from a single sample sequenced in a study of blood T cell repertoires in COVID-19. Clones were sequenced by immunoSEQ multiplex PCR, and TCRdb holds only the in-frame ones, with some missing. The sample holds more than 350,000 clones; roughly nine tenths are singletons and the top ten take less than 1.2%. Sequencing was performed on PBMCs or T cells enriched from blood (not recorded which). The receptors shown here come from a man younger than 35 who had recovered from COVID-19.

The V call is TRBV7-2, the J call TRBJ2-3; 13 nucleotides line up with TRBD2. This CDR3 is 16 amino acids long. The J segment lost 5 bases and the V segment lost 5 bases, leaving 7 bases of the junction unmatched. CDR1 is SGHTA and CDR2 is FQGNSA in the germline V gene. This CDR3 reads CASSLRLAGGRDTQYF. In DNA form, the CDR3 reads TGTGCCAGCAGCCTGCGACTAGCGGGAGGACGAGATACGCAGTATTTT. Supplemented by reference TRBV7-2 and TRBJ2-3, the full variable domain reads GAGVSQSPSNKVTEKGKDVELRCDPISGHTALYWYRQSLGQGLEFLIYFQGNSAPDKSGLPSDRFSAERTGGSVSTLTIQRTQQEDSAVYLCASSLRLAGGRDTQYFGPGTRLTVL.

The gene calls are TRBV3-1 (or the pseudogene TRBV3-2) and TRBJ1-1; 9 bases fit TRBD1. The CDR3 length is 14 residues. V was pared by 4 bases and J by 11 bases, with 11 bases of the junction left unmatched. Germline CDR1 LGHDT, CDR2 YNNKEL (reference sequence). CDR3 amino acids: CASSPSSTGGTAFF. The CDR3 bases are TGTGCCAGCAGCCCTTCCTCGACAGGGGGGACGGCTTTCTTT.

V and J are TRBV9 and TRBJ1-3, with 8 bases aligning to TRBD1. The germline gives CDR1 SGDLS, CDR2 YYNGEE. This CDR3 is 15 amino acids long. Trimming took 5 bases from V and 0 from J; bases not matched to a gene: 4. CDR3 sequence: CASRADRASGNTIYF. The CDR3 DNA reads as TGTGCCAGCAGGGCGGACAGGGCCTCTGGAAACACCATATATTTT.

This sequence joins TRBV5-1 and TRBJ1-2, with D unresolved. Germline loops: CDR1 SGHRS, CDR2 YFSETQ. CDR3 length equals 13 residues. The ends were cut back, 0 bases at V and 6 bases at J, with 9 bases in the middle. This chain's CDR3 is CASSLVVGDGYTF. CDR3 DNA: TGCGCCAGCAGCTTGGTTGTCGGGGATGGCTACACCTTC. The variable domain in full, with the rest retrieved from reference TRBV5-1 and TRBJ1-2, is KAGVTQTPRYLIKTRGQQVTLSCSPISGHRSVSWYQQTPGQGLQFLFEYFSETQRNKGNFPGRFSGRQFSNSRSEMNVSTLELGDSALYLCASSLVVGDGYTFGSGTRLTVV.

As for this clone: The identical CDR3 is also encoded by other nucleotide sequences in the sample. This sequence joins TRBV5-1 and TRBJ1-1; D unclear. Trimming cost V 1 base and J 1 base, with 8 bases left between them. The germline V gene encodes CDR1 SGHRS and CDR2 YFSETQ. This CDR3 has 14 residues. The chain's CDR3 is CASSLQVQNTEAFF. CDR3 nucleotide sequence: TGCGCCAGCAGCTTGCAGGTACAGAACACTGAAGCTTTCTTT.

The rearrangement uses TRBV6-5 and TRBJ1-3; D gene ambiguous. V lost 2 bases, J lost 4 bases, and 12 bases lay in between. The germline gives CDR1 MNHEY, CDR2 SVGAGI. CDR3 length: 15 amino acids. The CDR3: CASSYNGGGGNTIYF. CDR3 DNA: TGTGCCAGCAGTTACAATGGAGGTGGGGGAAACACCATATATTTT.

The rearrangement joins TRBV7-3 to TRBJ2-7; D may be TRBD2 (6 bases). The CDR3 has 15 amino acids. The germline V gene has CDR1 SGHTA and CDR2 FQGTGA. V was trimmed by 2 bases and J by 3 bases, leaving 14 bases between them. The CDR3 nucleotides read TGTGCCAGCAGCTTATATCGGGGGTCCGTCTACGAGCAGTACTTC. It yields the protein CASSLYRGSVYEQYF.

The chain combines TRBV3-1 (or the pseudogene TRBV3-2) with TRBJ1-3; D is uncertain. With 4 bases removed from V and 1 base from J, the gap between germline ends came to 11 bases. Germline V gene sequence: CDR1 LGHDT, CDR2 YNNKEL (reference sequence). The CDR3 is 15 amino acids. CDR3 DNA sequence: TGTGCCAGCAGCCTCATCCGGGGTTCTGGAAACACCATATATTTT. Protein product: CASSLIRGSGNTIYF.

The chain uses TRBV2 and TRBJ2-2, with 12 bases matching TRBD2. CDR1 SNHLY and CDR2 FYNNEI come from the germline V gene. The CDR3 runs to 15 residues. With 4 bases clipped from V and 3 bases from J, the junction kept 0 bases outside the gene matches. The CDR3 sequence: CASSASGRDTGELFF. The CDR3 DNA reads as TGTGCCAGCAGTGCTAGCGGGAGGGACACCGGGGAGCTGTTTTTT.

The rearrangement links TRBV9 to TRBJ1-2; 9 positions agree with TRBD1. The trim removed 3 bases at V and 8 bases at J, leaving 14 bases unmatched. The CDR3 totals 16 residues. Germline CDR1 and CDR2: SGDLS and YYNGEE. The CDR3 DNA is TGTGCCAGCAGCGGGTTCAAAGAGGACAGGGGCCAAGGCTACACCTTC. Protein sequence: CASSGFKEDRGQGYTF.

The chain recombines TRBV4-1 with TRBJ2-7; D is uncertain. Per the germline V gene, CDR1 is MGHRA and CDR2 is YSYEKL. V lost 0 bases and J lost 0, with 6 bases in between. The CDR3 is 14 residues long. The CDR3 spells CASSQDISSYEQYF. The DNA of the CDR3 is TGCGCCAGCAGCCAAGATATTAGCTCCTACGAGCAGTACTTC.

The chain uses TRBV7-3 and TRBJ2-5; 8 bases line up with TRBD1. The V gene end was trimmed by 1 base and the J gene end by 1 base; junction bases not matched to a gene: 2. The CDR3 runs 15 residues. Germline V gene lookup returns CDR1 SGHTA and CDR2 FQGTGA. This CDR3 is CASSLNGQGQETQYF. DNA for the CDR3: TGTGCCAGCAGCTTAAATGGACAGGGCCAAGAGACCCAGTACTTC.

The genes are TRBV2 and TRBJ2-2; tentative D call: TRBD2 (5 bases). The V and J ends lost 8 bases and 4 bases respectively, with 11 bases between them. Germline CDR1 SNHLY, CDR2 FYNNEI. The CDR3 is 13 amino acids. Written as DNA, the CDR3 is TGTGCCAGCCGAGATGGGAGCACCGGGGAGCTGTTTTTT. It translates to CASRDGSTGELFF.

The rearrangement joins TRBV7-6 to TRBJ2-5; D is unclear. CDR3 length: 18 amino acids. V dropped 0 bases and J dropped 1 base, with 18 bases sitting between them. Germline V CDR1 and CDR2: SGHVS, FNYEAQ. The CDR3 protein is CASSLARESYDFQETQYF. The CDR3 nucleotides are TGTGCCAGCAGCTTAGCCCGTGAGTCATACGACTTCCAAGAGACCCAGTACTTC.

The gene calls are TRBV19 and TRBJ2-1, with TRBD2 identical over 13 bases. Germline-derived CDR1 and CDR2 are LNHDA and SQIVND (reference sequence). The CDR3 loop spans 17 amino acids. The trim removed 4 bases at V and 6 bases at J, leaving 9 bases unmatched. The CDR3 loop reads CASSKLAGGLNINEQFF. CDR3 coding DNA: TGTGCCAGTAGTAAACTAGCGGGGGGGCTAAATATCAATGAGCAGTTCTTC.

The CDR3 is CASSFDSSNPVYEQYF. CDR3 DNA: TGTGCCAGCAGTTTCGACAGCTCCAACCCAGTGTACGAGCAGTACTTC. V and J are TRBV6-5 and TRBJ2-7, with D maybe TRBD1 (5 bases). Between the trimmed V and J ends, which lost 4 bases and 4 bases, there was a span of 20 bases. CDR1 and CDR2 (germline): MNHEY, SVGAGI. CDR3 size: 16 residues.

This chain connects TRBV19 to TRBJ2-3; maybe TRBD1 (6 bases). Deletions cut 5 bases from V and 2 bases from J, with 11 bases between. The length of the CDR3 is 14 residues. Germline V CDR1 and CDR2: LNHDA, SQIVND (reference sequence). This CDR3 is CASSPQGYTDTQYF. The CDR3 DNA follows: TGTGCCAGTAGTCCACAGGGTTACACAGATACGCAGTATTTT.

This chain links TRBV7-9 with TRBJ2-3; 13 nucleotides agree with TRBD2. The CDR3 consists of 17 residues. V lost 4 bases to trimming and J lost 0 bases; unmatched junction nucleotides: 4. In germline, CDR1 is SEHNR, CDR2 FQNEAQ (reference sequence). The CDR3 loop is CASSSGLAGTSTDTQYF. The DNA for the CDR3 is TGTGCCAGCAGCTCGGGACTAGCGGGAACCAGCACAGATACGCAGTATTTT. Together with reference TRBV7-9 and TRBJ2-3, the CDR3 gives the full variable domain: DTGVSQNPRHKITKRGQNVTFRCDPISEHNRLYWYRQTLGQGPEFLTYFQNEAQLEKSRLLSDRFSAERPKGSFSTLEIQRTEQGDSAMYLCASSSGLAGTSTDTQYFGPGTRLTVL.

The rearrangement joins TRBV19 to TRBJ2-2; D perhaps matches TRBD1 (6 bases). V lost 4 bases, J lost 6 bases, and 12 bases lay in between. Germline V gene data show CDR1 as LNHDA and CDR2 as SQIVND (reference sequence). CDR3 length: 14 residues. The CDR3: CASSTSGTSGELFF. The DNA for the CDR3 is TGTGCCAGTAGTACCTCCGGGACATCCGGGGAGCTGTTTTTT.

V gene TRBV5-5 combines with J gene TRBJ2-7; 7 bases are a match to TRBD1. V lost 6 bases and J lost 3; bases outside the gene matches: 15. The CDR3 has 16 residues. Germline V CDR1 and CDR2: SGHKS, YYEKEE (reference sequence). Written as DNA, the CDR3 is TGTGCCAGCACCAGACAACCCGGGACAGCGTACTACGAGCAGTACTTC. Protein product: CASTRQPGTAYYEQYF.

In its sample, this clone was seen once. The chain joins TRBV19 to TRBJ2-2; 8 bases fit TRBD1. The CDR3 covers 13 residues. V was pared by 9 bases and J by 4 bases, with 4 bases of the junction left unmatched. Germline CDR1 and CDR2: LNHDA and SQIVND (reference sequence). CDR3 amino acids: CASLDRVTGELFF. The DNA for the CDR3 is TGTGCCAGCCTGGACAGGGTCACCGGGGAGCTGTTTTTT.

The chain is built from TRBV28 and TRBJ1-1, with D tentatively TRBD1 (6 bases). Germline lookup yields CDR1 MDHEN and CDR2 SYDVKM. Between the trimmed V and J ends, which lost 6 bases and 4 bases, there was a span of 15 bases. This CDR3 is 14 amino acids long. As DNA, the CDR3 is TGTGCCAGCAGCGTAACAACAGGGAGCACTGAAGCTTTCTTT. Translation: CASSVTTGSTEAFF. The full variable domain, completed using reference TRBV28 and TRBJ1-1, is DVKVTQSSRYLVKRTGEKVFLECVQDMDHENMFWYRQDPGLGLRLIYFSYDVKMKEKGDIPEGYSVSREKKERFSLILESASTNQTSMYLCASSVTTGSTEAFFGQGTRLTVV.

The rearrangement uses TRBV19 and TRBJ1-6; perhaps TRBD1 as D (6 bases). Germline-derived CDR1 and CDR2 are LNHDA and SQIVND (reference sequence). The CDR3 is 15 residues long. Trimming took off 3 bases at V and 7 bases at J, with 13 bases between the two ends. The CDR3 spells CASSIRGQHNSPLHF. The CDR3 coding sequence is TGTGCCAGTAGTATCCGAGGACAGCACAATTCACCCCTCCACTTT.

The chain has TRBV2 and TRBJ1-5; D gene ambiguous. The germline V gene has CDR1 SNHLY and CDR2 FYNNEI. CDR3 length equals 14 residues. V gave up 8 bases and J gave up 2 bases, with 13 bases separating them. The CDR3 coding sequence is TGTGCCAGCGCAGAAGAGGCAGGCAATCAGCCCCAGCATTTT. Amino acids: CASAEEAGNQPQHF.

This clone was found once. The sample carries other DNA sequences with the same CDR3. This chain joins TRBV12-5 and TRBJ2-2, with 8 bases identical to TRBD1. Germline-derived CDR1 and CDR2 are LGHNT and FRNRAP. V was clipped by 6 bases and J by 5 bases; unmatched bases: 5. The CDR3 spans 14 residues. The CDR3 region has the DNA TGTGCTAGTGGACTTCAGGGGGCAACCGGGGAGCTGTTTTTT. Translated, it gives CASGLQGATGELFF.

V gene TRBV29-1 combines with J gene TRBJ2-5; TRBD1 is a possible D gene (6 bases). Germline lookup yields CDR1 SQVTM and CDR2 ANQGSEA. V was cut by 5 bases and J by 5 bases, with 9 bases left in between. This CDR3 spans 11 amino acids. This chain's CDR3 is CSVNREETQYF. CDR3 coding DNA: TGCAGCGTTAACAGGGAGGAGACCCAGTACTTC.

The rearrangement joins TRBV21-1 to TRBJ2-7; TRBD2, as called in the table, went unchecked against the DNA. TRBV21-1 is noted as a pseudogene. The CDR3 spans 12 residues. CDR3 in DNA: TGTGCCAGGCCGGAGCTAGCGGGCGAGCAGTACTTC. As protein: CARPELAGEQYF.